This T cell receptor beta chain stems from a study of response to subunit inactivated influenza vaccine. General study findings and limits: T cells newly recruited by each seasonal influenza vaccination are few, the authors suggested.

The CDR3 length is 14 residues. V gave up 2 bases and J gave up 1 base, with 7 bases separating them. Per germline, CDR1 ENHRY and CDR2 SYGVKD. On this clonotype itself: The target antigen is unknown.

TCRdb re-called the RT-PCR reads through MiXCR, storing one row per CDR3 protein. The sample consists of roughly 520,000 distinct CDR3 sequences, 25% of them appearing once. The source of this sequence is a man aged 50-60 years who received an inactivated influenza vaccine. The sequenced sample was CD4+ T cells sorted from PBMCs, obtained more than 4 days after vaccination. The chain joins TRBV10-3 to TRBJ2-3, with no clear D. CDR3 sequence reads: CAISETGGTDTQYF. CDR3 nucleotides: TGTGCCATCAGTGAGACGGGCGGCACAGATACGCAGTATTTT.